This T cell receptor (beta chain) was captured in a study of blood T cell repertoires in COVID-19. About the research overall: Acute and convalescent COVID-19 samples came from the United States, Italy and Spain.

CDR1 and CDR2 (germline): LGHDT, YNNKEL (reference sequence). After removal of 8 bases from V and 5 bases from J, the junction contained 6 bases not matched to a gene. This CDR3 has 13 amino acids. In the study's own analysis: Estimation of nucleated cell counts was performed using reference gene primer amplification. Repertoires were generated with immunoSEQ multiplex PCR, while TCRdb's copy carries only in-frame clones and drops some. V and J calls plus clone size are reproduced from that table; the DNA served to infer D and trimming. The table includes approximately 200,000 clones, approximately 90% detected once.

The chain carries TRBV3-1 (or the pseudogene TRBV3-2) and TRBJ2-5; 9 nucleotides agree with TRBD2. The receptor was derived from a man aged 60 to 75 who had recovered from COVID-19. Sequencing was done on a sample of peripheral blood. CDR3 in amino acids: CASGSGSQETQYF. CDR3 DNA sequence: TGTGCCAGCGGTAGCGGGAGTCAGGAGACCCAGTACTTC.